This record concerns one T cell receptor beta chain sequence. The antigen is not known. This record belongs to a study of Ad26.COV2.S vaccination and SARS-CoV-2 variants. As for the study in general: In the COV1001 trial, the donor was in the Ad26.COV2.S arm. Recipients of Ad26.COV2.S got it intramuscularly, once or twice 56 days apart. Study-wide results and limits: The TCR breadth and depth analyses may have understated or missed part of the total T cell responses.

This CDR3 contains 16 residues. The V gene's germline CDR1 is LGHNA and CDR2 YSLEER. Trimming cost V 0 bases and J 4 bases, with 15 bases left between them. Method: immunoSEQ multiplex PCR; TCRdb's copy keeps in-frame clones and lacks some. The table shows 360,000 or so clones, with about 88% occurring only once. Indicated treatment: around 19 received Ad26.COV2.S at low or high dose, single or two shots; roughly 5 received placebo; per-sample allocation not given. Sample collection was performed on day 63 after the first vaccine or placebo injection. A Boston adult aged 18-55 years was the donor. The clonotype comes from a person aged 18-65 years who received the Ad26.COV2.S COVID-19 vaccine or a placebo. V is TRBV4-3 and J is TRBJ2-5; unclear D gene. The input for sequencing was peripheral blood, taken in a trial of Ad26.COV2.S vaccine versus placebo. CDR3 nucleotide sequence: TGCGCCAGCAGCCAAGATCTTCTAGAGGTGGGAGAGACCCAGTACTTC. This sequence encodes CASSQDLLEVGETQYF.